This T cell receptor beta chain was obtained from a study of blood T cell repertoires in COVID-19. Study-level background: Sites across the United States, Italy and Spain contributed samples from acute and convalescent COVID-19. T cells, B-cell-depleted T cells, or PBMCs provided the cDNA or gDNA that served as material.

Per the original methods: The authors estimated nucleated cell counts from reference gene primer amplification. Method: immunoSEQ multiplex PCR; TCRdb's copy keeps in-frame clones and lacks some. The V and J calls and clone size are taken from that table; D and trimming were inferred from the DNA. The sample shows 85,000 to 120,000 clones, over 65% of them seen only once. Germline V lookup: CDR1 LGHNA, CDR2 YNFKEQ. V trimming: 0 bases; J trimming: 1 base; junction bases outside the gene matches: 5. The CDR3 covers 16 residues. This sequence was found in a human donor in a cohort sampled during active COVID-19. Input material: peripheral blood. The chain combines TRBV4-2 with TRBJ1-1, with 7 bases that match TRBD1. The DNA for the CDR3 is TGTGCCAGCAGCCAAGATGCCGGGACAGCGAACACTGAAGCTTTCTTT. Its translation is CASSQDAGTANTEAFF.